This is a list of T cell receptor beta chains from one sample in a study of T-cell reconstitution after alpha-beta-depleted transplantation in children. TCRdb passed the PCR reads through MiXCR, listing each CDR3 protein once. This table holds hundreds of thousands of distinct CDR3 sequences, 17% found once. The sample was PBMCs, mostly from graft donor cells, taken 360 days after TCRalphabeta/CD19-depleted stem cell transplant. The receptors were sampled from a male patient aged 2 to 9 who had a stem cell transplant for acute lymphoblastic leukemia, so the T cells may come from the graft donor. Both conserved end residues are part of each CDR3. A D gene is named only where the DNA matches it firmly. Size is stated for part of the rows, as once, few or many counts, or as a class when the clone is expanded.

V	size	D	J	DNA	CDR3
TRBV25-1	many	.	TRBJ2-3	TGTGCCAACCTATACAGGGATAAGCTCACAGATACGCAGTATTTT	CANLYRDKLTDTQYF
TRBV12-3/TRBV12-4	few	TRBD2	TRBJ2-5	TGTGCCCGACTCCGTTCCCGGGGGGAAGAGACCCAGTACTTC	CARLRSRGEETQYF
TRBV9	few	TRBD2	TRBJ2-3	TGTGCCAGCAGCGCAGGACTAGCCCCTTCGGCTACGCAGTATTTT	CASSAGLAPSATQYF
TRBV7-8	.	.	TRBJ2-3	TGTGCCAGCAGCTTGCTTTGGGACGGACCATTTCCAGATACGCAGTATTTT	CASSLLWDGPFPDTQYF
TRBV4-2	.	TRBD1	TRBJ2-6	TGTGCCAGCAGCCAAGTTTCGACAGGGGTCTCGCTGGGGGCCAACGTCCTGACTTTC	CASSQVSTGVSLGANVLTF
TRBV7-2	.	.	TRBJ2-7	TGTGCCAGCAGCGCCCGAACGGGGGGCCTTAACGAGCAGTACTTC	CASSARTGGLNEQYF
TRBV6-5	.	TRBD1	TRBJ1-5	TGTGCCAGCAGTTACGGACAGGGACAGCCCCAGCATTTT	CASSYGQGQPQHF
TRBV6-5	many	.	TRBJ1-4	TGTGCCAGCAGTTACCTTGGAGGGACATCTAATGAAAAACTGTTTTTT	CASSYLGGTSNEKLFF
TRBV11-2	few	TRBD2	TRBJ2-7	TGTGCCAGCAGACGAGGGGTGGTTGCGGGAGAATACGAGCAGTACTTC	CASRRGVVAGEYEQYF
TRBV7-2	few	.	TRBJ1-3	TGTGCCAGCAGCTTATCGATAGGGCCATCTGGAAACACCATATATTTT	CASSLSIGPSGNTIYF
TRBV11-3	.	.	TRBJ2-7	TGTGCCAGCAGCTTAGCCGTCGGGGCAGCCTACGAGCAGTACTTC	CASSLAVGAAYEQYF
TRBV12-3/TRBV12-4	many	.	TRBJ1-1	TGTGCCAGCAGTTTAGGTGTCGCGGGCTCTGAAGCTTTCTTT	CASSLGVAGSEAFF
TRBV10-2	few	TRBD2	TRBJ2-3	TGCGCCAGCTTAGCGGGGGTAACAGATACGCAGTATTTT	CASLAGVTDTQYF
TRBV12-5	.	TRBD2	TRBJ2-1	TGTGCTAGTGGTTTGTTCCGACTAGCGGGGGCCTGGGGCAATGAGCAGTTCTTC	CASGLFRLAGAWGNEQFF
TRBV29-1	.	TRBD2	TRBJ2-1	TGCAGCGTTGAAGGGAAGCGGGAGGGGAGCGCTGAGCAGTTCTTC	CSVEGKREGSAEQFF
TRBV12-3/TRBV12-4	.	.	TRBJ2-1	TGTGCCAGCAGTTCCCTGGGGGACAATGAGCAGTTCTTC	CASSSLGDNEQFF
TRBV18	.	.	TRBJ2-5	TGTGCCAGCTCACCACCGGATGGGGGCGGAGAGACCCAGTACTTC	CASSPPDGGGETQYF
TRBV6-1	.	.	TRBJ1-2	TGTGCCAGCAGGCTTGGGAATCCCTATGGCTACACCTTC	CASRLGNPYGYTF
TRBV7-8	few	TRBD2	TRBJ2-3	TGTGCCAGCAGCTTCCTACTAGCGGGGGTCACAGATACGCAGTATTTT	CASSFLLAGVTDTQYF
TRBV28	.	.	TRBJ1-1	TGTGCCAGCAGAGACGGGGGTTGGACTGAAGCTTTCTTT	CASRDGGWTEAFF
TRBV5-1	.	.	TRBJ2-1	TGCGCCAGCAGCCCCATAGCGCAGGTGATCAATGAGCAGTTCTTC	CASSPIAQVINEQFF
TRBV3-1	.	.	TRBJ2-5	TGTGCCAGCAGCCCCGGATGGCAAGAGACCCAGTACTTC	CASSPGWQETQYF
TRBV7-2	many	.	TRBJ2-5	TGTGCCAGCAGCTTGGTGGAGTTAGAGACCCAGTACTTC	CASSLVELETQYF